This T cell receptor (beta chain) was recorded in a study of T cells in Graves' hyperthyroidism and ophthalmopathy. Study in general: Specimen type is peripheral blood, collected at initial diagnosis prior to any treatment.

General study findings and limits: The authors' 13 V-J model separated ophthalmopathy from stable hyperthyroidism.

The CDR3 is 14 amino acids. CDR1 is MDHEN, CDR2 SYDVKM, per germline. Deletions cut 5 bases from V and 4 bases from J, with 14 bases between. Amplified TCR beta CDR3 regions came from RNA transcripts. RT-PCR in the first round (using the HTBI primer set) targeted the TCR CDR3. TCRdb reprocessed the multiplex PCR reads with MiXCR, giving one entry per CDR3 protein. The sample contains around 280,000 distinct CDR3 sequences, roughly 13% of which appear only once. This clonotype was observed at least ten times. Antigen unknown. V gene TRBV28 combines with J gene TRBJ1-1; D unclear. The sequenced material came from blood. The source is a woman aged 25-40 years with Graves' hyperthyroidism that later progressed to Graves' ophthalmopathy. This chain's CDR3 is CASSSGVERTEAFF. The CDR3 DNA sequence: TGTGCCAGCAGTAGTGGGGTAGAACGCACTGAAGCTTTCTTT.